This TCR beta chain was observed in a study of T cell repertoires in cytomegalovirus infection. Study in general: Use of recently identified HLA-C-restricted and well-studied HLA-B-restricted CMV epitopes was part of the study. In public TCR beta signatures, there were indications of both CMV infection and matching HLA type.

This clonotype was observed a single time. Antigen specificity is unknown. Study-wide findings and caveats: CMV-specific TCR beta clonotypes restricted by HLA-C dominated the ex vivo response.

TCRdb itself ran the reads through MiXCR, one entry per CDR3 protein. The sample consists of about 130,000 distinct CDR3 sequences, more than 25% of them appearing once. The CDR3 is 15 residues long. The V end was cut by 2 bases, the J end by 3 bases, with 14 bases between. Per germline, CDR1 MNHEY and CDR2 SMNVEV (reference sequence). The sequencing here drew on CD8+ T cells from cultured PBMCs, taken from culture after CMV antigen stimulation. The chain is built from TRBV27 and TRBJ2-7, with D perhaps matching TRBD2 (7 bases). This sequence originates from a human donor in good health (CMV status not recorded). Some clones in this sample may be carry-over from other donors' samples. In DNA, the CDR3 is TGTGCCAGCAGTTTAGGGGGCGGGGGCTTCTACGAGCAGTACTTC. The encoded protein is CASSLGGGGFYEQYF.